Presented here are 17 T cell receptor beta chains from one specimen sequenced in a study of T cell changes during pregnancy in multiple sclerosis. Some clones are missing from TCRdb's copy, which holds only in-frame ones; the method was immunoSEQ multiplex PCR. The sample lists about 36,000 clones, just over 90% occurring once. Sequencing used CD4+ T cells from peripheral blood mononuclear cells, obtained in the first trimester of pregnancy. The source of these receptors is a female donor with multiple sclerosis, enrolled in a pregnancy study.

V gene TRBV5-8 combines with J gene TRBJ1-1, with TRBD1 matching over 7 bases. The V gene's germline CDR1 is SGHTS and CDR2 YDEGEE. V dropped 4 bases and J dropped 1; count of bases not matched to a gene: 4. The CDR3 has 14 residues. The CDR3 sequence: CASSAGQWNTEAFF. DNA of the CDR3: TGTGCCAGCAGCGCGGGACAGTGGAACACTGAAGCTTTCTTT. Supplemented by reference TRBV5-8 and TRBJ1-1, the full variable domain reads EAGVTQSPTHLIKTRGQQATLRCSPISGHTSVYWYQQALGLGLQFLLWYDEGEERNRGNFPPRFSGRQFPNYSSELNVNALELEDSALYLCASSAGQWNTEAFFGQGTRLTVV.

This sequence joins TRBV18 and TRBJ1-1; TRBD1 matches at 7 bases. The junction had 5 bases not matched to a gene; V was cut back by 1 base and J by 3 bases. This CDR3 has 15 amino acids. CDR1 is KGHSH and CDR2 is LQKENI in the germline V gene. CDR3: CASSPQGGADTEAFF. CDR3 bases: TGTGCCAGCTCACCACAAGGGGGCGCGGACACTGAAGCTTTCTTT. The full variable domain, rest sourced from reference TRBV18 and TRBJ1-1, is NAGVMQNPRHLVRRRGQEARLRCSPMKGHSHVYWYRQLPEEGLKFMVYLQKENIIDESGMPKERFSAEFPKEGPSILRIQQVVRGDSAAYFCASSPQGGADTEAFFGQGTRLTVV.

The table lists this clone with a count of one. The genes are TRBV2 and TRBJ2-3; D possibly corresponds to TRBD2 (6 bases). Germline lookup yields CDR1 SNHLY and CDR2 FYNNEI. V was cut by 6 bases and J by 1 base, with 17 bases left in between. The CDR3 length is 16 residues. The DNA for the CDR3 is TGTGCCAGCAGGGCCCGACTAGTCTCGGGCACAGATACGCAGTATTTT. It specifies CASRARLVSGTDTQYF.

The rearrangement uses TRBV4-1 and TRBJ2-7; TRBD1 matches at 7 bases. CDR1 and CDR2 (germline): MGHRA, YSYEKL. The CDR3 runs to 16 residues. After removal of 1 base from V and 0 bases from J, the junction contained 6 bases not matched to a gene. CDR3: CASSQVTGRTSYEQYF. In nucleotides, the CDR3 is TGCGCCAGCAGCCAAGTGACAGGGAGAACCTCCTACGAGCAGTACTTC.

The rearrangement joins TRBV4-2 to TRBJ2-1; D is uncertain. V lost 0 bases and J 7 bases, leaving 4 bases between the germline ends. The CDR3 spans 12 residues. Germline CDR1 and CDR2: LGHNA and YNFKEQ. This chain's CDR3 is CASSQETNEQFF. In DNA, the CDR3 is TGTGCCAGCAGCCAAGAAACTAATGAGCAGTTCTTC.

This clone has a handful of counts. The junction does not match germline at one end; this may be a read error. The V and J genes are TRBV29-1 and TRBJ2-7; 10 nucleotides match TRBD2. The CDR3 contains 17 residues. Per germline, CDR1 SQVTM and CDR2 ANQGSEA. CDR3 in DNA: TGCAGCGTGGAAGCCGCAGAGGAGCGGGGGGGCCTCTACGAGCAGTACTTC. This codes for CSVEAAEERGGLYEQYF.

The chain combines TRBV28 with TRBJ2-7; D perhaps matches TRBD1 (6 bases). Germline CDR1 is MDHEN and CDR2 is SYDVKM. Trimming left V 7 bases short and J 0 bases short, with 19 bases between. The CDR3 length is 16 residues. The CDR3 loop is CASTPPGQWSSYEQYF. The CDR3 coding sequence is TGTGCCAGCACCCCTCCCGGACAGTGGAGCTCCTACGAGCAGTACTTC.

The gene calls are TRBV29-1 and TRBJ1-3; D call uncertain. Looked up from germline, CDR1 is SQVTM and CDR2 is ANQGSEA. The CDR3 length is 11 residues. The V gene lost 4 bases and the J gene lost 1 base, with 2 bases spanning the gap. The CDR3 DNA is TGCAGCGTTGCTTCTGGAAACACCATATATTTT. Its translation is CSVASGNTIYF.

The rearrangement links TRBV5-5 to TRBJ2-1, with D maybe TRBD2 (6 bases). V dropped 3 bases and J dropped 9 bases, with 10 bases sitting between them. Germline V gives CDR1 SGHKS, CDR2 YYEKEE (reference sequence). The CDR3 is 12 amino acids. The DNA of the CDR3 is TGTGCCAGCAGCTGGGACTGGGGTGAGCAGTTCTTC. Its protein product is CASSWDWGEQFF.

The genes are TRBV28 and TRBJ1-5; 8 bases align to TRBD1. The germline V gene has CDR1 MDHEN and CDR2 SYDVKM. This CDR3 region has 16 residues. V trimming: 5 bases; J trimming: 6 bases; junction bases outside the gene matches: 12. The CDR3 DNA sequence: TGTGCCAGCAGTGGACAGGGCCGTGGTAATCGTCAGCCCCAGCATTTT. Translating gives CASSGQGRGNRQPQHF.

This CDR3 reads CASREAFRSYEQYF. CDR3 DNA sequence: TGTGCCAGCAGGGAGGCTTTTCGCTCCTACGAGCAGTACTTC. The chain combines TRBV28 with TRBJ2-7, with D possibly matching TRBD2 (5 bases). The CDR3 is 14 amino acids. With 6 bases removed from V and 0 bases from J, the gap between germline ends came to 12 bases. The germline V gene encodes CDR1 MDHEN and CDR2 SYDVKM.

V is TRBV21-1 and J is TRBJ1-2. TRBV21-1 is a recognized pseudogene. The CDR3 extends over 10 amino acids. The CDR3 nucleotides read TGTGCCAGCAGCACGCGGAGCTACACCTTC. It translates to CASSTRSYTF.

The chain carries TRBV2 and TRBJ1-1; tentative D call: TRBD1 (5 bases). CDR1 is SNHLY and CDR2 is FYNNEI in the germline V gene. The CDR3 is made up of 13 amino acids. V was pared by 5 bases and J by 4 bases, with 11 bases between. The CDR3 spells CASSRQDSTEAFF. The CDR3 bases are TGTGCCAGCAGTCGGCAAGACAGCACTGAAGCTTTCTTT.

Remarks on this clone: Other nucleotide sequences in the sample specify the same CDR3. The V and J genes are TRBV6-1 and TRBJ1-6; the D is unclear. This CDR3 region has 14 residues. V was shortened by 3 bases and J by 8 bases, with 11 bases between the two germline ends. CDR1 is MNHNS, CDR2 SASEGT, per germline. CDR3 sequence (DNA): TGTGCCAGCAGTGACCGGGGAGTTTATTCACCCCTCCACTTT. Protein sequence: CASSDRGVYSPLHF.

The chain uses TRBV4-3 and TRBJ1-2; D unresolved. The CDR3 runs to 14 residues. Germline lookup yields CDR1 LGHNA and CDR2 YSLEER. Trimming removed 0 bases from V and 6 bases from J, with 11 bases in between. The DNA of the CDR3 is TGCGCCAGCAGCCAAGACAGGCCGATGGATGGCTACACCTTC. It is translated as CASSQDRPMDGYTF.

This clone occurred a few times. The chain recombines TRBV6-1 with TRBJ2-7; TRBD2 agrees at 7 bases. Losses at the gene ends were 6 bases for V and 7 bases for J; bases not matched to a gene: 12. The CDR3 length is 14 residues. In germline, CDR1 is MNHNS, CDR2 SASEGT. The CDR3 region has the DNA TGTGCCAGCAGCCGCCGGGGGGAAGCAAGGGAGCAGTACTTC. Residues: CASSRRGEAREQYF.

The gene calls are TRBV9 and TRBJ1-2; the D gene is possibly TRBD1 (5 bases). Trimming removed 0 bases at V and 5 bases at J, with 17 bases between. CDR1 is SGDLS, CDR2 YYNGEE, per germline. CDR3 size: 16 residues. The CDR3 coding sequence is TGTGCCAGCAGCGTAGGTAGGCAGGGAATTCAGTATGGCTACACCTTC. Translated, it gives CASSVGRQGIQYGYTF.